The 13 T cell receptor beta chains below come from one sample, sequenced in a study of post-analysis software for immune sequencing data. General study results and limits: There were four or five TRBV segments more frequent in patients than controls, and TRBV5-6, TRBV5-1 and TRBV20-1 were among them.

No antigen is known for these receptors. Incorporated into the TCR beta cDNA libraries were unique molecular identifiers, which served to reduce PCR and sequencing biases. TCRdb called the PCR reads again in MiXCR, with one record for every CDR3 protein. Found here are hundreds of thousands of distinct CDR3 sequences, roughly 47% of them singletons; the top ten hold roughly 1.7%. Material: blood. The receptors here all came from a girl between 10 and 17 years old with multiple sclerosis.

This clonotype occurred a few times. The J gene is TRBJ2-7, the V gene TRBV4-1, with 13 bases aligning to TRBD2. The CDR3 is 18 amino acids. V trimming: 4 bases; J trimming: 0 bases; junction bases outside the gene matches: 9. Germline values: CDR1 MGHRA, CDR2 YSYEKL. DNA of the CDR3: TGCGCCAGCAGCCCGAGACTAGCGGGGGGCCCTCCCTCCTACGAGCAGTACTTC. It encodes CASSPRLAGGPPSYEQYF.

Only a few counts were recorded for this clonotype. The rearrangement joins TRBV7-9 to TRBJ1-1; 11 nucleotides line up with TRBD1. There are 12 residues in the CDR3. Germline V gives CDR1 SEHNR, CDR2 FQNEAQ (reference sequence). The ends lost 5 bases at V and 9 bases at J; junction bases unmatched: 2. This CDR3 reads CASSQDRGQAFF. CDR3 in DNA: TGTGCCAGCAGCCAGGACAGGGGGCAAGCTTTCTTT. Variable domain in full (rest from reference TRBV7-9 and TRBJ1-1): DTGVSQNPRHKITKRGQNVTFRCDPISEHNRLYWYRQTLGQGPEFLTYFQNEAQLEKSRLLSDRFSAERPKGSFSTLEIQRTEQGDSAMYLCASSQDRGQAFFGQGTRLTVV.

The chain recombines TRBV13 with TRBJ1-4; 9 bases fit TRBD1. The trim removed 6 bases at V and 7 bases at J, leaving 9 bases unmatched. CDR3 length: 15 residues. CDR1 and CDR2 (germline): PRHDT, FYEKMQ (reference sequence). CDR3 coding DNA: TGTGCCAGCAGTCGTCTCGGGACAGGGCCTGAAAAACTGTTTTTT. The encoded protein is CASSRLGTGPEKLFF.

The genes are TRBV25-1 and TRBJ2-7, with D hard to call. There are 13 residues in the CDR3. The germline V gene has CDR1 MGHDK and CDR2 SYGVNS. The V gene lost 5 bases and the J gene lost 2 bases, with 10 bases spanning the gap. CDR3 loop: CASSQSAAYEQYF. CDR3 nucleotides: TGTGCCAGCAGTCAGTCTGCCGCCTACGAGCAGTACTTC.

This chain uses TRBV4-1 with TRBJ1-2; 8 bases line up with TRBD1. This CDR3 has 16 amino acids. Germline V gene lookup returns CDR1 MGHRA and CDR2 YSYEKL. After removal of 4 bases from V and 8 bases from J, the junction contained 15 bases not matched to a gene. CDR3 nucleotide sequence: TGCGCCAGCAGCCCTCTGGGGGCAGGGGGCATGGAAGGCTACACCTTC. Protein product: CASSPLGAGGMEGYTF.

This clonotype was recorded at least ten times. The rearrangement joins TRBV20-1 to TRBJ2-3; TRBD1 or TRBD2 may be the D gene (5 bases each). Germline V lookup: CDR1 DFQATT, CDR2 SNEGSKA (reference sequence). The ends were cut back, 0 bases at V and 2 bases at J, with 15 bases in the middle. The CDR3 sequence is 16 residues long. CDR3 in amino acids: CSARDARMGTTDTQYF. The DNA for the CDR3 is TGCAGTGCTAGAGATGCCCGGATGGGGACCACAGATACGCAGTATTTT.

This chain joins TRBV5-1 and TRBJ2-5, with a tentative D call TRBD1 (6 bases). The J call could be wrong; TRBJ2-7 is a better fit for the DNA end. CDR3 length: 15 residues. Germline values: CDR1 SGHRS, CDR2 YFSETQ. CDR3 in DNA: TGCGCCAGCAGCTTGAGACAGGACAGTAACTACGAGCAGTACTTC. This encodes CASSLRQDSNYEQYF.

The chain recombines TRBV5-1 with TRBJ2-6, with D possibly matching TRBD2 (7 bases). V was clipped by 2 bases and J by 2 bases, with 26 bases between them. Germline V lookup: CDR1 SGHRS, CDR2 YFSETQ. This CDR3 has 21 amino acids. DNA for the CDR3: TGCGCCAGCAGCTTCCCCCGGGACGGGGGGCGCGTAGGACCTGGGGCCAACGTCCTGACTTTC. The encoded protein is CASSFPRDGGRVGPGANVLTF.

This clonotype has just a few counts. V is TRBV9 and J is TRBJ1-2; D is possibly TRBD1 (5 bases). CDR1 SGDLS and CDR2 YYNGEE come from the germline V gene. Deletions cut 2 bases from V and 5 bases from J, with 13 bases between. This CDR3 contains 14 residues. CDR3 coding DNA: TGTGCCAGCAGCGTCGGACATGAGATATATGGCTACACCTTC. It is translated as CASSVGHEIYGYTF.

A few counts support this clonotype. V gene TRBV6-5 combines with J gene TRBJ2-5, with 11 bases lining up with TRBD2. Germline V gene sequence: CDR1 MNHEY, CDR2 SVGAGI. There are 15 residues in the CDR3. The ends lost 0 bases at V and 5 bases at J; junction bases unmatched: 2. CDR3 in amino acids: CASSYSPSGRETQYF. DNA for the CDR3: TGTGCCAGCAGTTACTCGCCTAGCGGGAGGGAGACCCAGTACTTC.

The chain uses TRBV28 and TRBJ1-2; D might be TRBD1 (6 bases). CDR1 and CDR2 from the germline V gene are MDHEN and SYDVKM. V was clipped by 5 bases and J by 5 bases, with 15 bases between them. The CDR3 spans 14 residues. CDR3 sequence reads: CASSATGAGYGYTF. DNA of the CDR3: TGTGCCAGCAGTGCCACGGGGGCCGGGTATGGCTACACCTTC.

The genes are TRBV5-5 and TRBJ1-6; no definite D call. Germline V CDR1 and CDR2: SGHKS, YYEKEE (reference sequence). This CDR3 comprises 16 residues. V was cut by 2 bases and J by 4 bases, with 13 bases left in between. DNA of the CDR3: TGTGCCAGCAGCTTAGGACGGACCCTTTATAATTCACCCCTCCACTTT. This gives the protein CASSLGRTLYNSPLHF.

CDR3 loop: CASSSRAPGETQYF. For the CDR3, the DNA is TGTGCCAGCAGCTCCCGGGCCCCTGGGGAGACCCAGTACTTC. The gene calls are TRBV7-2 and TRBJ2-7; unclear D gene. The tail of the sequence fits TRBJ2-5 better, so the J call may be wrong. The CDR3 contains 14 residues. CDR1 and CDR2 (germline): SGHTA, FQGNSA.